The clone carrying this T cell receptor (beta chain) showed up just a few times. This specimen comes from a study of T-cell memory formation after mild COVID-19. Libraries for TCRalpha and TCRbeta carried sample barcodes and unique molecular identifiers via 5'RACE. Using its own MiXCR run on the 5' RACE reads, TCRdb lists one record per CDR3 protein. Of around 120,000 distinct CDR3 sequences in the sample, about 15% were seen once. V dropped 4 bases and J dropped 5 bases, with 10 bases sitting between them. CDR3 length: 14 residues. CDR1 is SGDLS and CDR2 is YYNGEE in the germline V gene. The sample consisted of PBMCs or a T cell subset sorted from them (not recorded which). The genes are TRBV9 and TRBJ1-6; unclear D gene. The clonotype originates from an adult woman who had mild COVID-19 (a few samples of this study predate the infection). Cell type and time point are not known. CDR3 in DNA: TGTGCCAGCAGCTCACGGCACGATAATTCACCCCTCCACTTT. It specifies CASSSRHDNSPLHF.